The 29 T cell receptor beta chains given below trace back to one sample, sequenced in a study of shared clonotypes between healthy human individuals (dated by TCRdb to 2018 to 2021). Receptors were amplified or captured by the immunoSEQ multiplex PCR assay. The source is immuneACCESS, and TCRdb retained only in-frame sequences with V and J called. Part of the clones is not carried over; for the studies checked, unresolved V genes explain less than half of this, and the remainder is unexplained. Within this sample are some 550,000 clones, with around 97% of them counted one time only. The ten largest clones capture around 0.058% of the sample. The material sequenced was naive CD4+ T cells sorted from blood. The cell subset or site label on this specimen signifies: CD45RA+ positively selected. The receptors here all came from a woman between 25 and 40 years old in good health.

The V gene is TRBV28, the J gene TRBJ2-7; TRBD2 agrees at 11 bases. This CDR3 contains 14 residues. V shed 5 bases, J shed 2 bases, and the junction held 2 bases outside the gene matches. Germline-derived CDR1 and CDR2 are MDHEN and SYDVKM. CDR3 nucleotide sequence: TGTGCCAGCAGTCTAGCGGGAGGACCCTACGAGCAGTACTTC. It is translated as CASSLAGGPYEQYF.

The J gene is TRBJ2-3, the V gene TRBV6-5; D could derive from TRBD1 or TRBD2 (5 bases each). The V end was cut by 4 bases, the J end by 2 bases, with 16 bases between. The CDR3 runs to 16 residues. CDR1 is MNHEY and CDR2 is SVGAGI in the germline V gene. The CDR3: CASSLMGRTSTDTQYF. The CDR3 nucleotides are TGTGCCAGCAGTTTAATGGGACGGACGTCCACAGATACGCAGTATTTT.

With respect to this clone: This CDR3 is also generated by other DNA sequences in the sample. The V and J genes are TRBV5-1 and TRBJ2-1; D gene unclear. Germline V CDR1 and CDR2: SGHRS, YFSETQ. The CDR3 has 13 residues. Trimming pared 2 bases from V and 1 base from J, leaving 4 bases between. The CDR3 sequence is CASSLGSYNEQFF. In nucleotides, the CDR3 is TGCGCCAGCAGCTTAGGGTCCTACAATGAGCAGTTCTTC.

The chain carries TRBV19 and TRBJ2-2; no firm D call. The CDR3 loop spans 14 amino acids. V dropped 1 base and J dropped 3 bases, with 6 bases sitting between them. The germline V gene has CDR1 LNHDA and CDR2 SQIVND (reference sequence). CDR3 in DNA: TGTGCCAGTAGTATAGTCTGGGACACCGGGGAGCTGTTTTTT. Protein sequence: CASSIVWDTGELFF.

This clone was counted a single time. The chain carries TRBV19 and TRBJ2-5, with 7 bases matching TRBD1. The better agreement between TRBJ2-7 and the DNA end casts doubt on the J call. Per germline, CDR1 LNHDA and CDR2 SQIVND (reference sequence). The CDR3 sequence is 14 residues long. The CDR3 sequence is CASSPRDRAYEQYF. The DNA for the CDR3 is TGTGCCAGTAGTCCACGGGACAGAGCCTACGAGCAGTACTTC.

This chain links TRBV5-1 with TRBJ2-5; the D gene is possibly TRBD2 (6 bases). Trimming took 5 bases from V and 8 from J, leaving 22 bases between them. Germline values: CDR1 SGHRS, CDR2 YFSETQ. This CDR3 region has 15 residues. CDR3 in DNA: TGCGCCAGCAGTCCGGGTCGCGGGGAGCAAGGAACCCAGTACTTC. Its protein product is CASSPGRGEQGTQYF.

The CDR3 here is CASSIARHRDSPLHF. The CDR3 coding sequence is TGTGCCAGTAGTATAGCGAGACATCGGGATTCACCCCTCCACTTT. The chain couples TRBV19 to TRBJ1-6, with unresolved D. There are 15 residues in the CDR3. Between the trimmed V and J ends, which lost 1 base and 8 bases, there was a span of 12 bases. Per germline, CDR1 LNHDA and CDR2 SQIVND (reference sequence).

The chain employs TRBV29-1 and TRBJ1-1; 8 nucleotides line up with TRBD1. The CDR3 totals 13 residues. CDR1 SQVTM and CDR2 ANQGSEA come from the germline V gene. V dropped 4 bases and J dropped 7; count of bases not matched to a gene: 8. CDR3 loop: CSVVTTGAVEAFF. The CDR3 DNA reads TGCAGCGTTGTTACGACAGGGGCCGTTGAAGCTTTCTTT.

The J gene is TRBJ2-7, the V gene TRBV11-2; D is undetermined. Germline V gene data show CDR1 as SGHAT and CDR2 as FQNNGV. The CDR3 has 13 residues. The germline V and J ends were trimmed by 1 base and 3 bases, with 7 bases remaining between them. The DNA for the CDR3 is TGTGCCAGCAGCTTAGGACACATCTACGAGCAGTACTTC. Translated: CASSLGHIYEQYF.

The CDR3 spells CASAEQTSSYNEQFF. The CDR3 DNA follows: TGTGCCAGCGCCGAACAGACCAGCTCCTACAATGAGCAGTTCTTC. The chain couples TRBV28 to TRBJ2-1; D unresolved. V lost 8 bases and J lost 0, with 14 bases in between. CDR3 size: 15 residues. Germline CDR1 is MDHEN and CDR2 is SYDVKM. The variable domain in full, with the rest retrieved from reference TRBV28 and TRBJ2-1, is DVKVTQSSRYLVKRTGEKVFLECVQDMDHENMFWYRQDPGLGLRLIYFSYDVKMKEKGDIPEGYSVSREKKERFSLILESASTNQTSMYLCASAEQTSSYNEQFFGPGTRLTVL.

J is TRBJ2-7 and V is TRBV9; 7 nucleotides match TRBD2. Germline V CDR1 and CDR2: SGDLS, YYNGEE. After removal of 4 bases from V and 1 base from J, the junction contained 8 bases not matched to a gene. There are 15 residues in the CDR3. The CDR3 region is CASSPNQRGSYEQYF. CDR3 nucleotide sequence: TGTGCCAGCAGCCCCAACCAGCGGGGTTCCTACGAGCAGTACTTC.

The chain couples TRBV19 to TRBJ2-5; 8 bases align to TRBD1. Matching the DNA end better, TRBJ2-7 makes the J call doubtful. The CDR3 runs 14 residues. The V gene's germline CDR1 is LNHDA and CDR2 SQIVND (reference sequence). CDR3 loop: CASSPRQGTLEQYF. The CDR3 DNA sequence: TGTGCCAGTAGTCCCCGACAGGGGACCCTCGAGCAGTACTTC.

This CDR3 is CASSSGRRLNGYTF. For the CDR3, the DNA is TGTGCCAGCAGCTCGGGACGCCGGCTTAATGGCTACACCTTC. V usage is TRBV13 and J usage is TRBJ1-2; D is possibly TRBD1 (5 bases). This CDR3 is 14 amino acids long. The germline CDR1 and CDR2 sequences are PRHDT and FYEKMQ (reference sequence). The V and J ends lost 4 bases and 6 bases respectively, with 15 bases between them.

The chain links TRBV6-5 to TRBJ1-3; unclear D gene. Between the trimmed V and J ends, which lost 5 bases and 2 bases, there was a span of 13 bases. This CDR3 is 15 amino acids long. Germline CDR1 reads MNHEY; CDR2 reads SVGAGI. CDR3 nucleotides: TGTGCCAGCAGTCTGGGTACGGAAGCTGGAAACACCATATATTTT. Encoded protein: CASSLGTEAGNTIYF.

V is TRBV7-2 and J is TRBJ2-1; D may correspond to TRBD1 or TRBD2 (5 bases each). Germline loops: CDR1 SGHTA, CDR2 FQGNSA. The germline V and J ends were trimmed by 0 bases and 4 bases, with 13 bases remaining between them. This CDR3 comprises 16 residues. In DNA form, the CDR3 reads TGTGCCAGCAGCTTAGCGGGGACCTATCAATACAATGAGCAGTTCTTC. It codes for CASSLAGTYQYNEQFF.

This chain joins TRBV2 and TRBJ2-4, with 7 bases lining up with TRBD2. J was trimmed by 2 bases and V by 4 bases; bases with no gene match: 5. The CDR3 loop spans 15 amino acids. The germline V gene encodes CDR1 SNHLY and CDR2 FYNNEI. The CDR3 coding sequence is TGTGCCAGCAGTGGGGCGGGAGCTCCCAAAAACATTCAGTACTTC. Its protein is CASSGAGAPKNIQYF.

V usage is TRBV7-8 and J usage is TRBJ2-6; D is unclear. Trimming took 7 bases from V and 0 from J, leaving 7 bases between them. Germline CDR1 is SGHVS and CDR2 is FQNEAQ. CDR3 length: 14 residues. This chain's CDR3 is CASIKSSGANVLTF. In DNA form, the CDR3 reads TGTGCCAGCATCAAATCCTCTGGGGCCAACGTCCTGACTTTC.

The chain has TRBV7-9 and TRBJ2-7; D possibly uses TRBD1 or TRBD2 (6 bases each). Deletions cut 5 bases from V and 4 bases from J, with 18 bases between. The CDR3 sequence is 15 residues long. The germline CDR1 and CDR2 sequences are SEHNR and FQNEAQ (reference sequence). CDR3 DNA sequence: TGTGCCAGCAGCCGAGGAGGGGGAGTGGCGTACGAGCAGTACTTC. The encoded protein is CASSRGGGVAYEQYF.

This clone was observed a handful of times. The gene calls are TRBV18 and TRBJ2-2; TRBD2 aligns across 7 bases. CDR1 KGHSH and CDR2 LQKENI come from the germline V gene. The CDR3 is 15 amino acids. V dropped 2 bases and J dropped 4; count of bases not matched to a gene: 4. CDR3 coding DNA: TGTGCCAGCTCACCAGGACTAGATTCCACCGGGGAGCTGTTTTTT. Encoded protein: CASSPGLDSTGELFF.

This chain joins TRBV29-1 and TRBJ2-1, with D perhaps assigned TRBD1 or TRBD2 (7 bases each). The length of the CDR3 is 13 residues. Trimming removed 7 bases at V and 9 bases at J, with 19 bases between. CDR1 and CDR2 (germline): SQVTM, ANQGSEA. As DNA, the CDR3 is TGCAGCGCAGGAAGCCAGGGGGGGAGTGAGCAGTTCTTC. It yields the protein CSAGSQGGSEQFF.

V and J are TRBV11-2 and TRBJ2-7, with D unresolved. CDR3 size: 14 residues. The V and J ends lost 5 bases and 3 bases respectively, with 14 bases between them. Germline CDR1 and CDR2: SGHAT and FQNNGV. CDR3 in amino acids: CASSEFPVGYEQYF. CDR3 nucleotides: TGTGCCAGCAGCGAATTTCCGGTTGGCTACGAGCAGTACTTC.

The rearrangement joins TRBV5-6 to TRBJ1-2; maybe TRBD1 (5 bases). Germline V CDR1 and CDR2: SGHDT, YYEEEE. This CDR3 region has 13 residues. V was trimmed by 0 bases and J by 6 bases, leaving 9 bases between them. The CDR3 here is CASSLAGSDGYTF. CDR3 sequence (DNA): TGTGCCAGCAGCTTGGCAGGGTCGGATGGCTACACCTTC.

This clone was seen just once. The rearrangement uses TRBV10-1 and TRBJ2-3; D unresolved. V gave up 4 bases and J gave up 0 bases, with 14 bases separating them. CDR1 is WNHNN and CDR2 is SYGVQD in the germline V gene (reference sequence). This CDR3 is 16 amino acids long. CDR3 sequence reads: CASSGRRGTSTDTQYF. The CDR3 bases are TGCGCCAGCAGTGGCCGGAGAGGAACTAGCACAGATACGCAGTATTTT.

The chain is built from TRBV7-9 and TRBJ2-5, with unresolved D. CDR3 length equals 13 residues. The germline V gene has CDR1 SEHNR and CDR2 FQNEAQ (reference sequence). With 1 base removed from V and 5 bases from J, the gap between germline ends came to 8 bases. In DNA form, the CDR3 reads TGTGCCAGCAGCTTAGACCTGAGGGAGACCCAGTACTTC. Encoded protein: CASSLDLRETQYF. The whole variable domain, filled in from reference TRBV7-9 and TRBJ2-5, reads DTGVSQNPRHKITKRGQNVTFRCDPISEHNRLYWYRQTLGQGPEFLTYFQNEAQLEKSRLLSDRFSAERPKGSFSTLEIQRTEQGDSAMYLCASSLDLRETQYFGPGTRLLVL.

The chain links TRBV28 to TRBJ1-4; D is undetermined. CDR3 length equals 13 residues. V lost 8 bases, J lost 8 bases, and 15 bases lay in between. Germline values: CDR1 MDHEN, CDR2 SYDVKM. Here the CDR3 reads CASQNWAGEKLFF. CDR3 nucleotide sequence: TGTGCCAGCCAAAATTGGGCCGGGGAAAAACTGTTTTTT. Full variable domain (remainder filled in from reference TRBV28 and TRBJ1-4): DVKVTQSSRYLVKRTGEKVFLECVQDMDHENMFWYRQDPGLGLRLIYFSYDVKMKEKGDIPEGYSVSREKKERFSLILESASTNQTSMYLCASQNWAGEKLFFGSGTQLSVL.

CDR3 DNA: TGCGCCAGCAGCAGGGAATTGAACACCGGGGAGCTGTTTTTT. It codes for CASSRELNTGELFF. The V gene is TRBV5-1, the J gene TRBJ2-2; D gene uncertain. The CDR3 is 14 residues long. The V gene's germline CDR1 is SGHRS and CDR2 YFSETQ. V lost 4 bases to trimming and J lost 1 base, with 8 bases between them.

The chain recombines TRBV7-9 with TRBJ2-6; TRBD2 might be the D (6 bases). V was cut by 6 bases and J by 0 bases, with 21 bases left in between. The CDR3 spans 19 residues. Germline assignment: CDR1 SEHNR and CDR2 FQNEAQ (reference sequence). This CDR3 is CASRSPFKRVSSGANVLTF. In nucleotides, the CDR3 is TGTGCCAGCAGATCCCCCTTCAAGCGGGTTAGCTCTGGGGCCAACGTCCTGACTTTC.

This chain joins TRBV5-1 and TRBJ2-7; the D gene could be TRBD1 or TRBD2 (5 bases each). Germline V CDR1 and CDR2: SGHRS, YFSETQ. This CDR3 has 14 amino acids. Trimming stripped 4 bases from V and 2 bases from J, with 13 bases between. The CDR3 DNA reads TGCGCCAGCAGCGGGGGACGGCCAACCTACGAGCAGTACTTC. Translating gives CASSGGRPTYEQYF. The full variable domain, in which reference TRBV5-1 and TRBJ2-7 provide the parts outside the CDR3, is KAGVTQTPRYLIKTRGQQVTLSCSPISGHRSVSWYQQTPGQGLQFLFEYFSETQRNKGNFPGRFSGRQFSNSRSEMNVSTLELGDSALYLCASSGGRPTYEQYFGPGTRLTVT.

The rearrangement joins TRBV29-1 to TRBJ1-1; D is uncertain. Trimming shortened V by 1 base and J by 2 bases, and 8 bases separated the two germline ends. CDR1 SQVTM and CDR2 ANQGSEA come from the germline V gene. The CDR3 runs to 13 residues. The CDR3 loop is CSVEGRGNTEAFF. As DNA, the CDR3 is TGCAGCGTTGAAGGAAGAGGTAACACTGAAGCTTTCTTT.